This entry features one T cell receptor beta chain sequence. This clonotype was seen a handful of times. What this receptor recognizes is not known. No much larger clone exists at a distance of one base, and base qualities are not known. Relative to germline, V is 4 bases shorter and J is 7 bases shorter, with 18 bases between their ends. From the cysteine up to the phenylalanine, the CDR3 has a length of 14 residues. Left in the record is the CDR3 DNA by itself, 42 bases read in frame from the first base. CDR1 and CDR2 are read off the germline V gene (reference sequence) as SGHKS and YYEKEE. Taken with the paper, the label for treatment or condition translates to: live attenuated yellow fever vaccine strain. A standard Ficoll-Paque protocol was used to isolate PBMCs from peripheral blood. Dynabeads CD4 and CD8 positive selection kits were used to isolate the CD4 and CD8 T-cell fractions. TriZol was used to extract RNA from bulk PBMCs, from CD4 and CD8 fractions, and from dextramer-positive and dextramer-negative fractions.

This specimen belongs to a study of T cells after yellow fever vaccination (dated by TCRdb to about 2019). The study in broad terms: The SMART-Seq v4 Ultra Low Input RNA kit was used to prepare libraries from fractions with low cell numbers. To follow T-cell clones before and after both primary and booster YFV17D yellow fever vaccination, bulk TCR alpha and beta repertoires underwent longitudinal sequencing. Two healthy male donors made up the cohort, one aged 18 to 30 years and the other aged 30 to 40 years. Blood was drawn at multiple timepoints before and after primary and secondary immunization, with bulk PBMC replicates and cell subsets isolated. Broader findings and caveats from the paper: A small share of clonotypes was detected in both CD4 and CD8 compartments, with the overlap likely arising from convergent recombination. Because the study included only two donors, the extent to which the findings can be generalized is limited. Most clones expanded after primary vaccination (96% of CD4 and roughly 90% of CD8) were re-detected after the booster, suggesting that broad memory maintenance occurred. Compared with the primary T-cell response, the secondary T-cell response was weaker but faster, peaking on day 5 rather than day 15. Computational filtering was needed because FACS-sorted repertoires could contain abundant contaminating clonotypes from the bulk population.

TCR cDNA was made using 5'RACE template switching, a step that added a universal primer site and unique molecular identifiers. cDNA synthesis was primed from both the TCR alpha and TCR beta constant segments. Libraries were amplified in two PCR steps, with sample barcodes and sequencing adapters added in the second step. Sequencing of libraries was performed on Illumina HiSeq 2500 (2x100 bp) or NovaSeq (2x150 bp). The published analysis was carried out like this. Reads were demultiplexed and collapsed into UMI consensus sequences with MIGEC, and V(D)J alignment was performed with MiXCR. Vaccine-responding clonotypes were identified with edgeR using replicate PBMC samples, with FDR below 0.01 and a log2 fold change above 5 up to day 15 being required. Bulk clonotypes were assigned CD4 or CD8 identity according to which sequenced CD4 or CD8 repertoire held them at higher abundance. TCRdb cleaned the public reads at Q25 with fastp, built clones with MiXCR and kept in-frame beta chains. Records with the same CDR3 protein are collapsed into one entry carrying the most frequent genes and DNA. These V and J calls originate from TCRdb's pipeline instead of the authors' own analysis. Present in this sample are under 300,000 distinct CDR3 sequences, approximately 6.7% of which were seen just once. The ten top clones hold more than 1% of the sample.

The sequences come from CD4+ T cells sorted from PBMCs, collected on the day of the yellow fever booster vaccination. The sequence is built from TRBV5-5 and TRBJ2-7, with the D gene tentatively TRBD1 or TRBD2, based on 5 matching bases in each. The TCR was taken from a man aged 30-40 years who received the YFV17D yellow fever vaccine. The nucleotide sequence is given as TGTGCCAGCAGCGTCTGGGACCCACTGGGGGAGCAGTACTTC. The resulting protein is CASSVWDPLGEQYF.